A single sample is the source of the 6 T cell receptor beta chains below, sequenced in a study of blood T cell repertoires in COVID-19. Repertoires were generated with immunoSEQ multiplex PCR, while TCRdb's copy carries only in-frame clones and drops some. The table has almost 500,000 clones, roughly nine tenths seen once. Sequences were obtained from PBMCs or T cells enriched from blood (not recorded which). Every receptor here comes from a woman aged 55-69 years who had recovered from COVID-19.

The chain uses TRBV7-8 and TRBJ1-1; 7 bases fit TRBD1. Germline values: CDR1 SGHVS, CDR2 FQNEAQ. The CDR3 consists of 14 residues. V shed 2 bases and J 1 base; nucleotides not matched to a gene: 1. The DNA for the CDR3 is TGTGCCAGCAGCTTACGGGACAGGAACACTGAAGCTTTCTTT. Its translation: CASSLRDRNTEAFF.

This sequence joins TRBV7-9 and TRBJ2-2; possible D gene TRBD1, 6 bases. Trimming cost V 6 bases and J 4 bases, with 12 bases left between them. This CDR3 contains 14 residues. Germline CDR1 is SEHNR and CDR2 is FQNEAQ (reference sequence). The CDR3 nucleotides read TGTGCCAGCAGACTGGGCAGGGGCACCGGGGAGCTGTTTTTT. Translation: CASRLGRGTGELFF.

The gene calls are TRBV6-5 and TRBJ1-2; TRBD1 is a possible D gene (5 bases). CDR1 and CDR2 (germline): MNHEY, SVGAGI. V was cut by 2 bases and J by 5 bases, with 15 bases left in between. The CDR3 has 15 residues. The CDR3 sequence is CASSYPAPGGYGYTF. CDR3 DNA sequence: TGTGCCAGCAGTTACCCCGCGCCGGGGGGATATGGCTACACCTTC.

The chain uses TRBV9 and TRBJ2-5; 15 bases fit TRBD2. This CDR3 has 15 residues. Trimming removed 4 bases from V and 5 bases from J; junction bases left unmatched: 3. Germline assignment: CDR1 SGDLS and CDR2 YYNGEE. For the CDR3, the DNA is TGTGCCAGCAGCCCGGGGACTAGCGGGGGGGAGACCCAGTACTTC. This codes for CASSPGTSGGETQYF. The variable domain in full, completed from reference TRBV9 and TRBJ2-5, reads DSGVTQTPKHLITATGQRVTLRCSPRSGDLSVYWYQQSLDQGLQFLIQYYNGEERAKGNILERFSAQQFPDLHSELNLSSLELGDSALYFCASSPGTSGGETQYFGPGTRLLVL.

The chain combines TRBV6-5 with TRBJ1-4, with TRBD1 as a possible D gene (6 bases). This CDR3 spans 14 amino acids. Per the germline V gene, CDR1 is MNHEY and CDR2 is SVGAGI. The V gene lost 6 bases and the J gene lost 2 bases, with 10 bases spanning the gap. CDR3 sequence: CASSPQGTNEKLFF. In DNA form, the CDR3 reads TGTGCCAGCAGCCCCCAGGGGACTAATGAAAAACTGTTTTTT.

In DNA form, the CDR3 reads TGTGCCAGCAGCTTAGGGGCAGGGGGACCTTACGAGCAGTACTTC. Translated, it gives CASSLGAGGPYEQYF. The rearrangement uses TRBV7-6 and TRBJ2-7; TRBD1 matches at 7 bases. CDR3 length equals 15 residues. The ends lost 1 base at V and 4 bases at J; junction bases unmatched: 7. The germline CDR1 and CDR2 sequences are SGHVS and FNYEAQ.